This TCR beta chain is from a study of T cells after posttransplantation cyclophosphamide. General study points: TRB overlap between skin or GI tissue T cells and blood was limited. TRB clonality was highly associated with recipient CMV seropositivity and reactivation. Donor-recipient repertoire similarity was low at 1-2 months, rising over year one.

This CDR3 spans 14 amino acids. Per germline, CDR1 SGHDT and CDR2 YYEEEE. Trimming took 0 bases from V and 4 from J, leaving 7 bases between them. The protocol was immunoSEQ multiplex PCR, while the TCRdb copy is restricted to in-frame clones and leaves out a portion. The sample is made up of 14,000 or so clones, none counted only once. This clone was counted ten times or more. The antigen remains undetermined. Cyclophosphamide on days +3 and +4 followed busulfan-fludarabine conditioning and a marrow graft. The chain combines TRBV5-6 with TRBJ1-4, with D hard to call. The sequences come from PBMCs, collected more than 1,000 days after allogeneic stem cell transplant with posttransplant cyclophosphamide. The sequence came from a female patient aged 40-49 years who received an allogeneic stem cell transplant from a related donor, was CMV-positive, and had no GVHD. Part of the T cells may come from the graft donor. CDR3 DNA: TGTGCCAGCAGCTTGGCCGGTCTTAATGAAAAACTGTTTTTT. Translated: CASSLAGLNEKLFF.